These 4 T cell receptor beta chains originate from one sample sequenced in a study of T-cell reconstitution after alpha-beta-depleted transplantation in children. Preparation of the TCRbeta library was carried out with unique molecular identifiers. A single record per CDR3 protein comes from TCRdb applying MiXCR to the PCR reads. Of hundreds of thousands of distinct CDR3 sequences in the sample, around 7.8% are singletons; the top ten hold approximately 6.3%. This specimen was PBMCs, mostly from graft donor cells, taken 180 days after TCRalphabeta/CD19-depleted stem cell transplant. The receptor source for this set is a male patient under 18 who had a stem cell transplant for acute lymphoblastic leukemia, so the T cells may come from the graft donor.

This clonotype was observed many times. The chain has TRBV28 and TRBJ1-4, with D possibly being TRBD1 (5 bases). The length of the CDR3 is 15 residues. V was shortened by 0 bases and J by 3 bases, with 8 bases between the two germline ends. Germline lookup yields CDR1 MDHEN and CDR2 SYDVKM. For the CDR3, the DNA is TGTGCCAGCAGTTTATGGCAGGGCGCTAATGAAAAACTGTTTTTT. This codes for CASSLWQGANEKLFF.

This clonotype occurred many times. The chain joins TRBV5-1 to TRBJ2-2; D gene uncertain. CDR3 length equals 15 residues. The ends were cut back, 1 base at V and 7 bases at J, with 14 bases in the middle. Germline CDR1 is SGHRS and CDR2 is YFSETQ. CDR3 loop: CASSLRGVSSGELFF. DNA of the CDR3: TGCGCCAGCAGCTTGCGAGGCGTTAGTAGCGGGGAGCTGTTTTTT.

This clonotype occurred many times. This chain links TRBV7-9 with TRBJ2-2, with 8 bases aligning to TRBD2. The CDR3 has 15 amino acids. CDR1 is SEHNR and CDR2 is FQNEAQ in the germline V gene (reference sequence). J gave up 7 bases and V 3 bases, and 7 bases lay outside the gene matches. CDR3: CASSFGAGEGGELFF. In nucleotides, the CDR3 is TGTGCCAGCAGCTTCGGAGCGGGAGAAGGCGGGGAGCTGTTTTTT.

This clonotype was counted ten times or more. V is TRBV10-3 and J is TRBJ2-5; 11 bases map to TRBD2. The CDR3 is 15 amino acids. From germline, CDR1 is ENHRY and CDR2 SYGVKD. The ends lost 4 bases at V and 1 base at J; junction bases unmatched: 2. In DNA form, the CDR3 reads TGTGCCATCAGTGCTAGCGGGGGGCTCCAAGAGACCCAGTACTTC. Its translation is CAISASGGLQETQYF.